This TCR beta chain originates from a study of prognosis after radiotherapy for stage I lung cancer. As for the study in general: Among the patients, several had squamous cell carcinoma and roughly eleven had adenocarcinoma. Stereotactic body radiotherapy was given without concurrent therapy, and no patient received both at once.

Template was genomic DNA; TCR beta CDR3 amplified in two multiplex PCR rounds. Round-one PCR had primers specific to each TRBV and TRBJ gene. MiXCR, run by TCRdb on the multiplex PCR reads, gives a single entry per CDR3 protein. The sample contains roughly 30,000 distinct CDR3 sequences, around two fifths of which appear only once. By proportion, this clonotype is medium-sized. The V end lost 0 bases, the J end lost 1 base, and 9 bases lay between the germline ends. Germline V gene sequence: CDR1 SGHAT, CDR2 FQNNGV. The CDR3 is 16 residues long. None of the patients had undergone chemotherapy or radiotherapy beforehand or had any other malignancy, and each showed node-negative status on CT and PET/CT.

This TCR was sampled from a donor over 45 with non-small cell lung cancer. The J gene is TRBJ2-2, the V gene TRBV11-2; D is perhaps TRBD2 (6 bases). Material: PBMCs, obtained before or after stereotactic body radiation therapy (not recorded which). The CDR3 DNA follows: TGTGCCAGCAGCTTAGATGCCGGGAGGAACACCGGGGAGCTGTTTTTT. This gives the protein CASSLDAGRNTGELFF.